Listed below are T cell receptor beta chains from one sample, sequenced in a study of radiotherapy plus CTLA-4 blockade in lung cancer. Clones were sequenced by immunoSEQ multiplex PCR, and TCRdb holds only the in-frame ones, with some missing. Among approximately 85,000 clones, approximately 84% were seen once, and the ten largest hold more than 2%. The material was peripheral blood, obtained from a patient treated with radiotherapy plus ipilimumab. Every receptor here comes from a human donor with non-small cell lung cancer who had a partial response to radiotherapy plus ipilimumab. The CDR3 runs from the conserved cysteine through the conserved F or W. The D gene is left open where the match is weak. Where a row states a size, it is once, few, many or the class of an expanded clone; other rows omit it.

j_call d_call v_call clone_size cdr3_aa cdr3_nt
TRBJ1-5 . TRBV25-1 . CASSGIRGQPQHF TGTGCCAGCAGTGGTATCAGGGGTCAGCCCCAGCATTTT
TRBJ2-1 . TRBV4-2 . CASSQDPIADSAREQFF TGTGCCAGCAGCCAAGACCCGATCGCGGATAGCGCGCGCGAGCAGTTCTTC
TRBJ2-6 TRBD2 TRBV28 . CASTTTSGTGANVLTF TGTGCCAGCACCACGACTAGCGGGACTGGGGCCAACGTCCTGACTTTC
TRBJ2-2 . TRBV10-3 . CAISGTITGELFF TGTGCCATCAGTGGGACTATCACCGGGGAGCTGTTTTTT
TRBJ1-1 TRBD1 TRBV13 . CASSPRQGGRTEAFF TGTGCCAGCAGCCCCAGACAGGGCGGGAGGACTGAAGCTTTCTTT
TRBJ1-2 . TRBV6-5 once CASSDTRGYTF TGTGCCAGCAGTGATACGCGGGGCTACACCTTC
TRBJ1-2 . TRBV2 . CASSEYDYGYTF TGTGCCAGCAGTGAATATGACTATGGCTACACCTTC
TRBJ2-5 . TRBV25-1 . CASSLTLETQYF TGTGCCAGCAGTTTGACATTAGAGACCCAGTACTTC
TRBJ1-1 . TRBV19 . CASIRGGAGYTEAFF TGTGCCAGTATCAGAGGGGGGGCCGGCTACACTGAAGCTTTCTTT
TRBJ2-2 TRBD2 TRBV11-2 . CASSVRGSTSGSGELFF TGTGCCAGCAGCGTTCGGGGATCGACTAGCGGGAGCGGGGAGCTGTTTTTT
TRBJ2-7 . TRBV25-1 . CASTQTVEQYF TGTGCCAGCACCCAGACAGTCGAGCAGTACTTC
TRBJ2-7 . TRBV27 . CASSFKQGSEQYF TGTGCCAGCAGTTTTAAGCAGGGTAGCGAGCAGTACTTC
TRBJ2-3 . TRBV18 . CASSKQDTQYF TGTGCCAGCTCAAAGCAAGATACGCAGTATTTT
TRBJ1-4 . TRBV5-8 few CASRDAATWSEKLFF TGTGCCAGCAGGGATGCGGCCACCTGGAGTGAAAAACTGTTTTTT
TRBJ2-7 TRBD1 TRBV19 once CASKVQGAYEQYF TGTGCCAGTAAAGTACAGGGGGCCTACGAGCAGTACTTC
TRBJ2-7 TRBD2 TRBV7-9 . CASSLKLAGDYGYEQYF TGTGCCAGCAGCTTAAAACTAGCGGGAGACTATGGCTACGAGCAGTACTTC
TRBJ2-3 TRBD2 TRBV7-2 . CASSLPSGFGTDTQYF TGTGCCAGCAGCCTTCCTAGCGGGTTCGGCACAGATACGCAGTATTTT
TRBJ2-5 . TRBV7-2 . CASSFSVKQETQYF TGTGCCAGCAGCTTCTCGGTGAAACAAGAGACCCAGTACTTC
TRBJ2-3 . TRBV27 . CASSRDSVVTDTQYF TGTGCCAGCAGTCGGGACTCCGTTGTGACAGATACGCAGTATTTT